Listed below are T cell receptor beta chains from one sample, sequenced in a study of beta chain features in type 1 diabetes. The repertoire was sequenced with immunoSEQ multiplex PCR; TCRdb's copy has only in-frame clones and lacks some. This repertoire shows about 330,000 clones, 11% found once; its top ten account for 0.015%. The specimen sequenced was naive CD4+ T cells from blood. The receptors originated from a woman in her thirties in good health. Both conserved end residues are part of each CDR3. The D gene is left open where the match is weak. Size tells how often a clone was seen (once, few, many) or the class of an expanded clone, and some rows leave it out.

D gene,V gene,J gene,clone size,CDR3 protein,CDR3 DNA
-,TRBV5-1,TRBJ1-1,-,CASSLQGSKTEAFF,TGCGCCAGCAGCTTGCAGGGGTCGAAGACTGAAGCTTTCTTT
-,TRBV20-1,TRBJ1-2,-,CSARVFGGYTF,TGCAGTGCTAGGGTTTTCGGTGGCTACACCTTC
-,TRBV18,TRBJ2-1,few,CASSPVGEQFF,TGTGCCAGCTCACCCGTCGGGGAGCAGTTCTTC
TRBD2,TRBV28,TRBJ2-1,-,CASRPSGSFYNEQFF,TGTGCCAGCAGGCCTAGCGGGAGTTTTTACAATGAGCAGTTCTTC
-,TRBV7-2,TRBJ1-1,-,CASSSGGQGVNTEAFF,TGTGCCAGCAGCTCCGGGGGGCAGGGCGTGAACACTGAAGCTTTCTTT
-,TRBV2,TRBJ2-5,-,CASRDRGGGETQYF,TGTGCCAGCAGGGACCGCGGGGGCGGGGAGACCCAGTACTTC
TRBD1,TRBV5-4,TRBJ1-1,-,CASSPTGGHTEAFF,TGTGCCAGCAGCCCGACAGGGGGTCACACTGAAGCTTTCTTT
TRBD1,TRBV9,TRBJ2-5,few,CASSQHPGQGKETQYF,TGTGCCAGCAGCCAGCACCCGGGACAGGGCAAAGAGACCCAGTACTTC
-,TRBV6-1,TRBJ1-5,few,CASSDADSIGGNQPQHF,TGTGCCAGCAGTGACGCCGACAGTATTGGCGGCAATCAGCCCCAGCATTTT
TRBD1,TRBV28,TRBJ1-1,-,CASSPMDRSNTEAFF,TGTGCCAGCAGTCCAATGGACAGGTCGAACACTGAAGCTTTCTTT
-,TRBV7-8,TRBJ2-7,-,CASSLAGLRGHEQYF,TGTGCCAGCAGCTTAGCCGGACTAAGAGGGCACGAGCAGTACTTC
-,TRBV7-2,TRBJ2-2,-,CASSLARANTGELFF,TGTGCCAGCAGCTTAGCCAGGGCGAACACCGGGGAGCTGTTTTTT
-,TRBV28,TRBJ2-7,-,CASSGRGVLSRHEQYF,TGTGCCAGCAGCGGAAGGGGTGTTCTCTCGCGGCACGAGCAGTACTTC
TRBD1,TRBV14,TRBJ1-3,few,CASERTGTGNTIYF,TGTGCCAGCGAACGGACAGGAACGGGAAACACCATATATTTT
TRBD2,TRBV5-1,TRBJ2-1,-,CASSLSASGSNEQFF,TGCGCCAGCAGCTTGTCGGCTAGCGGGAGTAATGAGCAGTTCTTC
TRBD1,TRBV30,TRBJ1-5,-,CAWSVGRGVNQPQHF,TGTGCCTGGAGTGTCGGCAGGGGGGTCAATCAGCCCCAGCATTTT
-,TRBV11-3,TRBJ2-3,few,CASSSTGQGTDTQYF,TGTGCCAGCAGCTCAACGGGACAAGGCACAGATACGCAGTATTTT
TRBD2,TRBV4-3,TRBJ2-5,-,CASSQGVAGGPETQYF,TGCGCCAGCAGCCAAGGAGTAGCGGGAGGGCCAGAGACCCAGTACTTC
-,TRBV15,TRBJ2-4,-,CATSRELIGATDIQYF,TGTGCCACCAGCAGAGAACTTATCGGAGCAACTGACATTCAGTACTTC
TRBD1,TRBV25-1,TRBJ1-2,few,CASSFGTDYGYTF,TGTGCCAGCAGTTTCGGGACAGACTATGGCTACACCTTC
TRBD2,TRBV5-1,TRBJ2-1,-,CASSEREGQEQFF,TGCGCCAGCAGCGAGCGGGAGGGCCAGGAGCAGTTCTTC
-,TRBV2,TRBJ2-5,-,CAAGRDSETQYF,TGTGCCGCAGGCAGGGATAGCGAGACCCAGTACTTC
-,TRBV5-1,TRBJ2-5,few,CASSQGTNQETQYF,TGCGCCAGCAGCCAGGGGACCAACCAAGAGACCCAGTACTTC
TRBD2,TRBV6-1,TRBJ2-5,-,CASETSTQETQYF,TGTGCCAGCGAGACTAGCACACAAGAGACCCAGTACTTC
-,TRBV9,TRBJ2-1,-,CASSPYHRAENNEQFF,TGTGCCAGCAGCCCCTACCACCGAGCGGAAAACAATGAGCAGTTCTTC
TRBD2,TRBV6-5,TRBJ2-7,once,CASSYSSASGYEQYF,TGTGCCAGCAGTTACAGTTCCGCTAGCGGATACGAGCAGTACTTC
-,TRBV18,TRBJ2-3,-,CASSPGGAGTDTQYF,TGTGCCAGCTCACCCGGTGGCGCGGGCACAGATACGCAGTATTTT
TRBD2,TRBV5-6,TRBJ2-1,few,CASSFRLAGLRVYNEQFF,TGTGCCAGCAGCTTCCGACTAGCGGGGCTTCGCGTCTACAATGAGCAGTTCTTC
-,TRBV7-8,TRBJ2-7,few,CASSPTGSGEQYF,TGTGCCAGCAGCCCGACAGGTTCAGGCGAGCAGTACTTC
-,TRBV28,TRBJ2-7,few,CASSQGVEQYF,TGTGCCAGCAGTCAGGGTGTCGAGCAGTACTTC
-,TRBV20-1,TRBJ2-7,few,CSNRDPYEQYF,TGCAGTAACAGGGATCCCTACGAGCAGTACTTC
-,TRBV6-5,TRBJ2-5,few,CASSYSSGLRQETQYF,TGTGCCAGCAGTTACTCGAGCGGTTTGAGACAAGAGACCCAGTACTTC
TRBD1,TRBV28,TRBJ2-4,-,CASRDRGRNIQYF,TGTGCCAGCAGGGACAGGGGGAGAAACATTCAGTACTTC
TRBD1,TRBV30,TRBJ2-3,-,CAWSAGGASDTQYF,TGTGCCTGGAGCGCAGGGGGCGCATCCGATACGCAGTATTTT
TRBD2,TRBV18,TRBJ2-1,few,CASSPFDGRVAITYNEQFF,TGTGCCAGCTCACCATTCGACGGGAGGGTGGCCATTACCTACAATGAGCAGTTCTTC
TRBD1,TRBV10-3,TRBJ2-7,-,CAISPNPGQATYEQYF,TGTGCCATCAGTCCCAATCCGGGACAGGCTACCTACGAGCAGTACTTC
-,TRBV30,TRBJ2-2,few,CATGGNTGELFF,TGTGCCACGGGGGGCAACACCGGGGAGCTGTTTTTT
TRBD1,TRBV9,TRBJ1-3,few,CASSARDSGNTIYF,TGTGCCAGCAGCGCCCGGGACAGTGGAAACACCATATATTTT
TRBD1,TRBV5-1,TRBJ1-1,-,CASRVVPGQITEAFF,TGCGCCAGCCGCGTAGTACCGGGACAGATTACTGAAGCTTTCTTT
TRBD1,TRBV29-1,TRBJ2-2,-,CSVGQGASDTGELFF,TGCAGCGTGGGACAGGGGGCGTCGGACACCGGGGAGCTGTTTTTT
TRBD2,TRBV15,TRBJ2-2,-,CATGTGGRIGAGELFF,TGTGCCACCGGGACGGGCGGGAGGATAGGGGCCGGGGAGCTGTTTTTT
-,TRBV7-2,TRBJ2-1,once,CASSPFSGRYNEQFF,TGTGCCAGCAGCCCCTTTAGCGGTAGGTACAATGAGCAGTTCTTC
-,TRBV6-1,TRBJ1-1,-,CASSQHANLNTEAFF,TGTGCCAGCAGTCAACATGCCAATCTGAACACTGAAGCTTTCTTT
-,TRBV7-9,TRBJ2-4,-,CASSFQDSVENIQYF,TGTGCCAGCAGCTTCCAAGACAGTGTCGAAAACATTCAGTACTTC
TRBD2,TRBV19,TRBJ2-1,few,CASSPGGSGLYNEQFF,TGTGCCAGTAGTCCCGGGGGGTCCGGACTTTACAATGAGCAGTTCTTC
TRBD1,TRBV5-4,TRBJ2-7,few,CASSLGQGPYEQYF,TGTGCCAGCAGCTTAGGACAGGGCCCCTACGAGCAGTACTTC
-,TRBV30,TRBJ1-1,-,CAWIRGTGITEAFF,TGTGCCTGGATACGGGGGACGGGGATCACTGAAGCTTTCTTT
-,TRBV28,TRBJ2-3,-,CASSLGSDLTDTQYF,TGTGCCAGCAGTTTAGGTAGCGACCTCACAGATACGCAGTATTTT
TRBD2,TRBV7-3,TRBJ2-3,few,CASSPGGTSRGTDTQYF,TGTGCCAGCAGCCCCGGCGGGACTAGCCGGGGCACAGATACGCAGTATTTT
TRBD1,TRBV7-9,TRBJ2-1,few,CASSQNRGNYNEQFF,TGTGCCAGCAGCCAAAACAGGGGGAACTACAATGAGCAGTTCTTC
-,TRBV28,TRBJ1-2,-,CASSPSLGGTGYGYTF,TGTGCCAGCAGTCCCTCCCTCGGGGGGACGGGCTATGGCTACACCTTC
-,TRBV7-3,TRBJ2-3,few,CASSSWANTDTQYF,TGTGCCAGCAGCTCATGGGCTAACACAGATACGCAGTATTTT